This T cell receptor beta chain is drawn from a study of post-analysis software for immune sequencing data. Study as a whole: Progressive-relapsing, secondary progressive and relapsing-remitting multiple sclerosis were among the disease courses included. Findings and caveats of the study: Multiple sclerosis patients had significantly lower normalized Chao1 diversity than controls. Roughly 5 TRBV segments, including TRBV5-6, TRBV5-1 and TRBV20-1, were more frequent in patients than controls.

About this clonotype: What it binds is unknown.

The CDR3 runs 14 residues. The germline gives CDR1 ENHRY, CDR2 SYGVKD. Deletions cut 8 bases from V and 7 bases from J, with 17 bases between. Tagging with unique molecular identifiers was a feature of the TCR beta cDNA libraries. From the PCR reads, TCRdb called clonotypes with MiXCR, one entry per CDR3 protein. The sample shows roughly 650,000 distinct CDR3 sequences, around 60% of them seen only once. The sample was blood. The rearrangement joins TRBV10-3 to TRBJ1-4; maybe TRBD1 (5 bases). This receptor was obtained from a girl aged 2-10 years with multiple sclerosis. CDR3 sequence reads: CAIGRRDSGEKLFF. CDR3 nucleotide sequence: TGTGCCATCGGCCGCAGGGATTCTGGTGAAAAACTGTTTTTT.